This TCR beta chain was found in a study of cytomegalovirus exposure and HLA in healthy donors. Whole-study findings and limits: Testing in vitro showed a few CMV-associated chains specific for CMV antigens.

PCR involved 60 Vbeta and 13 Jbeta primers. TCRdb's copy holds only in-frame clones and misses some; the assay was immunoSEQ multiplex PCR. The sample carries approximately 97,000 clones, roughly three fifths recorded once. This clone was counted a few times. What it binds is unknown. From germline, CDR1 is ENHRY and CDR2 SYGVKD. This CDR3 region has 16 residues. The V and J ends lost 0 bases and 3 bases respectively, with 14 bases between them. The chain carries TRBV10-3 and TRBJ1-1, with unresolved D. This receptor was obtained from a human donor in good health. Sequencing was performed on PBMCs. The CDR3 DNA reads as TGTGCCATCAGTGAGTCAGAGTTAAAGCATGACACTGAAGCTTTCTTT. Its translation: CAISESELKHDTEAFF.